This TCR beta chain emerged from a study of cytomegalovirus exposure and HLA in healthy donors. The study's findings and limits: The majority of TCR sequences were rare, yet some public TCRs appeared in many donors. Upon later analysis, HLA-associated TCR beta chains proved more clonally expanded than other, equally common chains. In the analysis, some V segments, TRBV6-2 and TRBV6-3 included, were excluded as indistinguishable.

CDR1 MNHEY and CDR2 SMNVEV come from the germline V gene (reference sequence). V was trimmed by 6 bases and J by 0 bases, leaving 24 bases between them. The CDR3 length is 19 residues. Points on this clone: Its specificity is not known.

A multiplex PCR was run with 60 Vbeta primers and 13 Jbeta primers. The protocol was immunoSEQ multiplex PCR, while the TCRdb copy is restricted to in-frame clones and leaves out a portion. The sample lists about 89,000 clones; roughly three quarters were seen once. Sequencing input: PBMCs. This receptor was obtained from a man aged 30 to 39 in good health and CMV-seronegative. This sequence joins TRBV27 and TRBJ1-5; maybe TRBD1 (5 bases). The CDR3 DNA follows: TGTGCCAGCAGGGCTTTAGGGGCAACAAACCGACATAGCAATCAGCCCCAGCATTTT. Encoded protein: CASRALGATNRHSNQPQHF.